Sequencing of this T cell receptor (beta chain) was carried out in a study of blood T cells in healthy people across ages. Regarding this clonotype: Its target is unknown.

Alongside a J-beta primer mix, a sample-barcoded 5' primer served in a second PCR lasting about 7 to 12 cycles. Any given sample supplied a minimum of 3 million CDR3-containing paired-end reads. A single record per CDR3 protein comes from TCRdb applying MiXCR to the 5' RACE reads. The sample records about 1.4 million distinct CDR3 sequences, around 59% being singletons. Approximately 10 milliliters was the volume of peripheral blood drawn from each donor. The V segment lost 0 bases and the J segment 5 bases; nucleotides outside the gene matches: 9. In germline, CDR1 is MNHEY, CDR2 SVGAGI. This CDR3 has 17 amino acids. Overall study results and limits: A roughly linear age-dependent decrease characterized TCR beta diversity per million T cells. Higher naive T cell percentage went strongly together with higher TCR beta diversity.

The sample consisted of blood. This receptor was obtained from a man younger than 30 in good health. This rearrangement joins TRBV6-5 to TRBJ2-3, with 9 positions matching TRBD2. In DNA form, the CDR3 reads TGTGCCAGCAGTTACTCGAAAATAGCGGGGGAGATAGATACGCAGTATTTT. Translating gives CASSYSKIAGEIDTQYF.